These 31 T cell receptor beta chains were sequenced from one sample in a study of CD8+ T cells in alopecia areata. Treatment in this sample: oral pan-JAK inhibitor, 5-10 mg twice daily. As the sequencing template, cDNA was produced by extracting RNA and reverse transcribing it. Profiling relied on immunoSEQ multiplex PCR, and the TCRdb table lists in-frame clones only, not all of them. In the table there are 150,000 to 200,000 clones, roughly 70% of which are singletons. This specimen was CD4+ T cells sorted from blood, taken at week 49, from a patient treated with tofacitinib. The receptor source for this set is a human donor with alopecia areata.

The sample holds a few counts of this clone. This rearrangement joins TRBV29-1 to TRBJ1-4, with D unclear. The V gene's germline CDR1 is SQVTM and CDR2 ANQGSEA. This CDR3 spans 13 amino acids. V lost 6 bases to trimming and J lost 0 bases, with 8 bases between them. DNA of the CDR3: TGCAGCGTAGGAACTTCAACTAATGAAAAACTGTTTTTT. This translates into CSVGTSTNEKLFF.

The chain couples TRBV30 to TRBJ2-7; 12 bases fit TRBD1. Germline CDR1 and CDR2: GTSNPN and SVGIG (reference sequence). V was clipped by 2 bases and J by 9 bases; unmatched bases: 8. The CDR3 is 14 residues long. CDR3 DNA sequence: TGTGCCTGGAGTATACCGGGACAGGGGGCGGTGCAGTACTTC. Amino acids: CAWSIPGQGAVQYF.

This clone was seen a handful of times. This chain connects TRBV29-1 to TRBJ2-5; 8 nucleotides agree with TRBD1. TRBJ2-7 explains the end of the DNA better; the J call may be wrong. Germline V gene data show CDR1 as SQVTM and CDR2 as ANQGSEA. This CDR3 comprises 12 residues. The DNA for the CDR3 is TGCAGCGTTGGCAGGGGGCAAAACGAGCAGTACTTC. Amino acid sequence: CSVGRGQNEQYF.

This clone showed up just a few times. The chain carries TRBV4-3 and TRBJ2-6; D remains unclear. Germline CDR1 and CDR2: LGHNA and YSLEER. The CDR3 spans 16 residues. V was pared by 1 base and J by 2 bases, with 9 bases between. CDR3 sequence: CASSQVQRAGANVLTF. The CDR3 region has the DNA TGCGCCAGCAGCCAAGTACAAAGGGCTGGGGCCAACGTCCTGACTTTC.

This clone was picked up a small number of times. The chain couples TRBV7-9 to TRBJ2-3, with 11 positions matching TRBD2. The V gene's germline CDR1 is SEHNR and CDR2 FQNEAQ (reference sequence). The CDR3 runs to 15 residues. Germline trimming cut 4 bases from V and 2 bases from J; bases unmatched to any gene: 2. The CDR3 region is CASSSTSGATDTQYF. The CDR3 DNA reads as TGTGCCAGCAGCTCGACTAGCGGGGCCACAGATACGCAGTATTTT.

The chain couples TRBV30 to TRBJ2-5; maybe TRBD1 (6 bases). The CDR3 loop spans 14 amino acids. Trimming took off 3 bases at V and 1 base at J, with 12 bases between the two ends. Germline CDR1 and CDR2: GTSNPN and SVGIG (reference sequence). In DNA form, the CDR3 reads TGTGCCTGGAGGGAAGGACAGTCCCAAGAGACCCAGTACTTC. Its translation is CAWREGQSQETQYF.

J is TRBJ1-1 and V is TRBV29-1; 10 nucleotides line up with TRBD1. Germline V gene sequence: CDR1 SQVTM, CDR2 ANQGSEA. Unmatched junction bases numbered 6, after V lost 7 bases and J lost 1 base. The length of the CDR3 is 14 residues. This CDR3 is CSGGQGQTNTEAFF. CDR3 nucleotides: TGCAGCGGGGGACAGGGGCAAACGAACACTGAAGCTTTCTTT. Looking up the rest from reference TRBV29-1 and TRBJ1-1 gives the full variable domain: SAVISQKPSRDICQRGTSLTIQCQVDSQVTMMFWYRQQPGQSLTLIATANQGSEATYESGFVIDKFPISRPNLTFSTLTVSNMSPEDSSIYLCSGGQGQTNTEAFFGQGTRLTVV.

In this sample, this clone turned up a few times. This sample includes further DNA sequences coding for the same CDR3. CDR3: CSVKLNSNQPQHF. DNA for the CDR3: TGCAGCGTTAAGTTGAATAGCAATCAGCCCCAGCATTTT. The chain has TRBV29-1 and TRBJ1-5, with unresolved D. Germline values: CDR1 SQVTM, CDR2 ANQGSEA. V lost 5 bases and J 0 bases, leaving 8 bases between the germline ends. The CDR3 runs 13 residues.

J is TRBJ1-1 and V is TRBV7-9; tentative D call: TRBD1 (5 bases). Between the trimmed V and J ends, which lost 4 bases and 6 bases, there was a span of 15 bases. This CDR3 has 14 residues. The germline V gene has CDR1 SEHNR and CDR2 FQNEAQ (reference sequence). The CDR3 reads CASSSNPQGAEAFF. In nucleotides, the CDR3 is TGTGCCAGCAGCTCTAACCCTCAGGGAGCTGAAGCTTTCTTT.

The gene calls are TRBV11-2 and TRBJ1-6; D uncertain. Deletions cut 5 bases from V and 0 bases from J, with 14 bases between. In germline, CDR1 is SGHAT, CDR2 FQNNGV. CDR3 length: 17 amino acids. CDR3 coding DNA: TGTGCCAGCAGCCGACAAGCTATCGGCTCCTATAATTCACCCCTCCACTTT. This encodes CASSRQAIGSYNSPLHF.

This clone was observed a few times. The rearrangement uses TRBV6-6 and TRBJ1-2; D unresolved. Trimming took 7 bases from V and 1 from J, leaving 10 bases between them. CDR1 is MNHNY, CDR2 SVGAGI, per germline (reference sequence). CDR3 length: 13 amino acids. In nucleotides, the CDR3 is TGTGCCAGCACTCCCGGGGTTAACTATGGCTACACCTTC. Encoded protein: CASTPGVNYGYTF.

The V and J genes are TRBV7-2 and TRBJ2-1; 7 bases align to TRBD2. Germline loops: CDR1 SGHTA, CDR2 FQGNSA. This CDR3 is built from 15 residues. The J segment lost 0 bases and the V segment lost 6 bases, leaving 5 bases of the junction unmatched. In DNA, the CDR3 is TGTGCCAGCAGTTCTAGCGGACCCTCCTACAATGAGCAGTTCTTC. Translated, it gives CASSSSGPSYNEQFF. The whole variable domain, remainder taken from reference TRBV7-2 and TRBJ2-1, is GAGVSQSPSNKVTEKGKDVELRCDPISGHTALYWYRQSLGQGLEFLIYFQGNSAPDKSGLPSDRFSAERTGGSVSTLTIQRTQQEDSAVYLCASSSSGPSYNEQFFGPGTRLTVL.

Only one count was recorded for this clone. It is unclear where the CDR3 begins or ends on the DNA, so no DNA is shown, and the CDR3 is as TCRdb lists it. The chain links TRBV27 to TRBJ1-2; no DNA check was done on the table's D call, TRBD1. Germline CDR1 and CDR2: MNHEY and SMNVEV (reference sequence). 14 amino acids form the CDR3, both terminal residues included. CDR3 sequence: CASSSSDRGYGYTF.

A remark on this clone: The junction departs from germline at one end; a sequencing error may be responsible. The genes are TRBV2 and TRBJ2-7, with TRBD1 matching over 9 bases. Germline V gene sequence: CDR1 SNHLY, CDR2 FYNNEI. There are 14 residues in the CDR3. This CDR3 is CASREPGQGYEQYF. In DNA, the CDR3 is TGTGCCAGCCGTGAACCGGGACAGGGATACGAGCAGTACTTC. Looking up the rest from reference TRBV2 and TRBJ2-7 gives the full variable domain: EPEVTQTPSHQVTQMGQEVILRCVPISNHLYFYWYRQILGQKVEFLVSFYNNEISEKSEIFDDQFSVERPDGSNFTLKIRSTKLEDSAMYFCASREPGQGYEQYFGPGTRLTVT.

This CDR3 is CASSFSSGGSDTQYF. CDR3 nucleotides: TGTGCCAGCAGCTTTTCTAGCGGGGGCTCAGATACGCAGTATTTT. V is TRBV7-8 and J is TRBJ2-3; 10 nucleotides agree with TRBD2. Per germline, CDR1 SGHVS and CDR2 FQNEAQ. J was trimmed by 4 bases and V by 3 bases; bases with no gene match: 4. There are 15 residues in the CDR3. Full variable domain (outside the CDR3, taken from reference TRBV7-8 and TRBJ2-3): GAGVSQSPRYKVAKRGQDVALRCDPISGHVSLFWYQQALGQGPEFLTYFQNEAQLDKSGLPSDRFFAERPEGSVSTLKIQRTQQEDSAVYLCASSFSSGGSDTQYFGPGTRLTVL.

V usage is TRBV30 and J usage is TRBJ2-3; no clear D gene. Between the trimmed V and J ends, which lost 2 bases and 6 bases, there was a span of 24 bases. The CDR3 length is 17 residues. Per germline, CDR1 GTSNPN and CDR2 SVGIG (reference sequence). In DNA, the CDR3 is TGTGCCTGGAGTCTGAGAATGACGGGTTATCAGCCGGATACGCAGTATTTT. Its protein is CAWSLRMTGYQPDTQYF.

The chain has TRBV6-6 and TRBJ1-2, with 7 bases aligning to TRBD1. The CDR3 is 13 residues long. Trimming removed 8 bases from V and 8 bases from J; junction bases left unmatched: 11. Germline lookup yields CDR1 MNHNY and CDR2 SVGAGI (reference sequence). The CDR3 sequence is CASEFPNRGGYTF. The CDR3 region has the DNA TGTGCCAGCGAATTTCCTAACAGGGGAGGCTACACCTTC.

This clone turned up a few times. The chain combines TRBV5-1 with TRBJ2-2; 15 positions agree with TRBD2. Germline values: CDR1 SGHRS, CDR2 YFSETQ. Trimming cost V 4 bases and J 5 bases; bases outside gene matches: 9. This CDR3 has 18 amino acids. CDR3 loop: CASSPGLAGGRRTGELFF. DNA of the CDR3: TGCGCCAGCAGCCCGGGACTAGCGGGGGGACGGAGGACCGGGGAGCTGTTTTTT.

This clone was recorded only once. This chain links TRBV9 with TRBJ1-3; TRBD1 agrees at 7 bases. This CDR3 has 18 residues. Germline lookup yields CDR1 SGDLS and CDR2 YYNGEE. Unmatched junction bases numbered 11, after V lost 2 bases and J lost 0 bases. The CDR3 DNA sequence: TGTGCCAGCAGCGTTTCGACCGAGACAGGGAACTCTGGAAACACCATATATTTT. Its protein product is CASSVSTETGNSGNTIYF.

This clone turned up a few times. V is TRBV4-1 and J is TRBJ1-1; D may be TRBD1 (6 bases). Germline loops: CDR1 MGHRA, CDR2 YSYEKL. The V gene lost 0 bases and the J gene lost 1 base, with 15 bases spanning the gap. The CDR3 runs 17 residues. The CDR3 region is CASSQEPSRGANTEAFF. CDR3 nucleotides: TGCGCCAGCAGCCAAGAGCCCTCCCGGGGGGCGAACACTGAAGCTTTCTTT.

V is TRBV4-3 and J is TRBJ1-2; D is unclear. Trimming took off 1 base at V and 1 base at J, with 22 bases between the two ends. The CDR3 length is 19 residues. The germline CDR1 and CDR2 sequences are LGHNA and YSLEER. The CDR3 reads CASSQALRRSYADNYGYTF. DNA of the CDR3: TGCGCCAGCAGCCAAGCGTTAAGGAGATCCTACGCAGATAACTATGGCTACACCTTC.

This clone appeared a single time. Additional DNA sequences in this sample encode the identical CDR3. J is TRBJ1-1 and V is TRBV29-1; D is unresolved. Germline values: CDR1 SQVTM, CDR2 ANQGSEA. V was pared by 4 bases and J by 0 bases, with 6 bases between. CDR3 size: 12 residues. The CDR3 DNA sequence: TGCAGCGTTGCTGACATGAACACTGAAGCTTTCTTT. The encoded protein is CSVADMNTEAFF.

A word on this clone: The same CDR3 arises from other DNA sequences in this sample as well. The J gene is TRBJ2-5, the V gene TRBV15; no clear D gene. Trimming left V 0 bases short and J 5 bases short, with 4 bases between. The CDR3 is 12 residues long. The germline V gene has CDR1 LNHNV and CDR2 YYDKDF (reference sequence). CDR3 DNA sequence: TGTGCCACCAGCAGAGATCGGGAGACCCAGTACTTC. The encoded protein is CATSRDRETQYF. The full variable domain, completed using reference TRBV15 and TRBJ2-5, is DAMVIQNPRYQVTQFGKPVTLSCSQTLNHNVMYWYQQKSSQAPKLLFHYYDKDFNNEADTPDNFQSRRPNTSFCFLDIRSPGLGDTAMYLCATSRDRETQYFGPGTRLLVL.

There are many counts of this clone. This chain joins TRBV19 and TRBJ1-6; no clear D gene. This CDR3 is built from 15 residues. The germline V gene encodes CDR1 LNHDA and CDR2 SQIVND (reference sequence). Trimming pared 4 bases from V and 5 bases from J, leaving 12 bases between. The CDR3 nucleotides read TGTGCCAGTAGTACGAAACCACGAGATAATTCACCCCTCCACTTT. Translating it yields CASSTKPRDNSPLHF.

This chain uses TRBV29-1 with TRBJ1-3; D might be TRBD1 (6 bases). This CDR3 is 13 amino acids long. Germline V gives CDR1 SQVTM, CDR2 ANQGSEA. The V and J ends lost 6 bases and 4 bases respectively, with 13 bases between them. This CDR3 is CSVQQGSGNTIYF. DNA of the CDR3: TGCAGCGTCCAACAGGGCTCCGGAAACACCATATATTTT.

This clone was observed a single time. This sequence joins TRBV5-6 and TRBJ2-7, with D unclear. CDR3 length equals 11 residues. The ends were cut back, 0 bases at V and 4 bases at J, with 2 bases in the middle. Germline CDR1 SGHDT, CDR2 YYEEEE. CDR3 DNA: TGTGCCAGCAGCTTGGAATACGAGCAGTACTTC. Protein product: CASSLEYEQYF. The full variable domain, its missing parts supplied by reference TRBV5-6 and TRBJ2-7, is DAGVTQSPTHLIKTRGQQVTLRCSPKSGHDTVSWYQQALGQGPQFIFQYYEEEERQRGNFPDRFSGHQFPNYSSELNVNALLLGDSALYLCASSLEYEQYFGPGTRLTVT.

This clone was seen a few times. The J gene is TRBJ1-2, the V gene TRBV29-1; D unclear. Trimming took 2 bases from V and 0 from J, leaving 7 bases between them. The CDR3 runs to 13 residues. CDR1 and CDR2 from the germline V gene are SQVTM and ANQGSEA. CDR3 protein: CSVEYTANYGYTF. The CDR3 bases are TGCAGCGTTGAATACACAGCTAACTATGGCTACACCTTC.

The chain employs TRBV30 and TRBJ1-5; tentatively, D is TRBD1 (6 bases). In germline, CDR1 is GTSNPN, CDR2 SVGIG (reference sequence). The length of the CDR3 is 14 residues. V lost 1 base, J lost 11 bases, and 18 bases lay in between. The CDR3 spells CAWSALTGRGSQHF. The CDR3 nucleotides are TGTGCCTGGAGTGCCCTGACAGGCCGGGGGTCCCAGCATTTT.

In DNA form, the CDR3 reads TGTGCCAGTAGTATCCAGGGAGCGGGAAAGACCCAGTACTTC. This gives the protein CASSIQGAGKTQYF. This chain joins TRBV19 and TRBJ2-5; TRBD2 matches 7 bases. CDR1 is LNHDA, CDR2 SQIVND, per germline (reference sequence). J lost 6 bases, V lost 3 bases, and 7 bases had no gene match. This CDR3 is 14 amino acids long.

This clone was seen a few times. The V call is TRBV2, the J call TRBJ2-3; D is unresolved. Trimming left V 6 bases short and J 2 bases short, with 12 bases between. This CDR3 is 14 amino acids long. Per the germline V gene, CDR1 is SNHLY and CDR2 is FYNNEI. The CDR3 reads CASRSKQPTDTQYF. CDR3 sequence (DNA): TGTGCCAGCAGGTCAAAACAACCCACAGATACGCAGTATTTT.

The rearrangement links TRBV6-5 to TRBJ2-1; D is ambiguous. Germline CDR1 MNHEY, CDR2 SVGAGI. This CDR3 comprises 14 residues. The V end was cut by 2 bases, the J end by 6 bases, with 11 bases between. The DNA for the CDR3 is TGTGCCAGCAGTTACCTCAATCATTTCAATGAGCAGTTCTTC. Translation: CASSYLNHFNEQFF.